Given below is one T cell receptor (beta chain) in context. Its antigen is currently unknown. The CDR3 length is 18 residues. Germline-derived CDR1 and CDR2 are SGHAT and FQNNGV. V shed 3 bases, J shed 4 bases, and the junction held 10 bases outside the gene matches. The data stem from a study of shared clonotypes between healthy human individuals. General study results and limits: Roughly 5% of naive CD4 clonotypes were common to a few donors. The diversity represented, both genetic and in exposure history, was limited by few donors. Researchers found naive subsets generally carried larger estimated richness than memory subsets.

The table came from immunoSEQ multiplex PCR; TCRdb's copy has only in-frame clones and leaves some out. The sample includes 900,000 to 1,200,000 clones, about four fifths of them seen just once. Both subsets, CD45RA+ naive and CD45RA-negative memory, were split from the CD4+ cells. Sequenced sample: memory CD4+ T cells from PBMCs. Noted subset: CD45RA-negative fraction. This clonotype originated in a man younger than 30 in good health. Some clones in this sample may be carry-over from other donors' samples. The chain combines TRBV11-2 with TRBJ2-3, with 13 bases aligning to TRBD2. In nucleotides, the CDR3 is TGTGCCAGCAGCTTGATGACTAGCGGGAGGTACCTGGCAGATACGCAGTATTTT. The encoded protein is CASSLMTSGRYLADTQYF.